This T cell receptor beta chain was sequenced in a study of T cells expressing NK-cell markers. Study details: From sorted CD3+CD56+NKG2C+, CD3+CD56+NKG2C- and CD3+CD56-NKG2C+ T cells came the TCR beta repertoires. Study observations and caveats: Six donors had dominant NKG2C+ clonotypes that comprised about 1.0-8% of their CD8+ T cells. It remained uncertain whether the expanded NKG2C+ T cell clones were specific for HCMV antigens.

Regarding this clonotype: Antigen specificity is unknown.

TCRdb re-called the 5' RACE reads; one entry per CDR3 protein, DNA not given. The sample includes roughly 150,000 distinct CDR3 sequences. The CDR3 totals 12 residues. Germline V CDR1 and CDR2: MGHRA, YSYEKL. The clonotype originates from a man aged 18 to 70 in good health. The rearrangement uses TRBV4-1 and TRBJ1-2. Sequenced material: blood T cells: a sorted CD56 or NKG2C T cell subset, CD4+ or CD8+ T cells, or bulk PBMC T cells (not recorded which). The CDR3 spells CASSQGTYGYTF.